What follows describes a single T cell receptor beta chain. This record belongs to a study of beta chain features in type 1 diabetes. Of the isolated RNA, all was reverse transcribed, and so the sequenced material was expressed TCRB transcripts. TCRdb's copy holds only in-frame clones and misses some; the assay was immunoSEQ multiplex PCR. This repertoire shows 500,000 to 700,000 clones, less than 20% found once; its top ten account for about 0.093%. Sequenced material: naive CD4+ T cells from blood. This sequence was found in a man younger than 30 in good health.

CDR3 sequence: CASSWGGDTGELFF. Written as DNA, the CDR3 is TGCGCCAGCAGTTGGGGAGGGGACACCGGGGAGCTGTTTTTT. The chain couples TRBV5-1 to TRBJ2-2; 7 nucleotides align to TRBD2. V trimming: 5 bases; J trimming: 3 bases; junction bases outside the gene matches: 4. Germline V CDR1 and CDR2: SGHRS, YFSETQ. This CDR3 spans 14 amino acids.